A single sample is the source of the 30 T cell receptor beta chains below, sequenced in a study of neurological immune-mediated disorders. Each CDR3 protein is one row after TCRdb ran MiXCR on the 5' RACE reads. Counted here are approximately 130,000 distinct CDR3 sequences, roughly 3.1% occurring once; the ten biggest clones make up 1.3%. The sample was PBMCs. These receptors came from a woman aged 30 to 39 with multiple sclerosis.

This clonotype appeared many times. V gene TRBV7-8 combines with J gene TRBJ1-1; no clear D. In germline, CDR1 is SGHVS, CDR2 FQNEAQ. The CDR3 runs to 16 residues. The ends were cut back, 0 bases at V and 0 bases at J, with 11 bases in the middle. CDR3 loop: CASSLAQELVNTEAFF. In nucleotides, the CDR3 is TGTGCCAGCAGCTTAGCCCAGGAACTGGTGAACACTGAAGCTTTCTTT.

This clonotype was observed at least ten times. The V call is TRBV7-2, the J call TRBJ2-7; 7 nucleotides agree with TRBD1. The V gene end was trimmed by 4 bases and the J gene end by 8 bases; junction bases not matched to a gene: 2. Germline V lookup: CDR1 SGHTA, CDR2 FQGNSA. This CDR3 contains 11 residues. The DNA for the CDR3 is TGTGCCAGCAGCTGGGGACAGCAGCAGTACTTC. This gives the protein CASSWGQQQYF. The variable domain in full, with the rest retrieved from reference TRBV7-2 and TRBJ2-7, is GAGVSQSPSNKVTEKGKDVELRCDPISGHTALYWYRQSLGQGLEFLIYFQGNSAPDKSGLPSDRFSAERTGGSVSTLTIQRTQQEDSAVYLCASSWGQQQYFGPGTRLTVT.

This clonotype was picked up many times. DNA of the CDR3: TGTGCCAGTAGTATAACCAGGAACACTGAAGCTTTCTTT. It yields the protein CASSITRNTEAFF. V and J are TRBV19 and TRBJ1-1; D is ambiguous. The CDR3 is 13 amino acids. Per germline, CDR1 LNHDA and CDR2 SQIVND (reference sequence). The V gene lost 2 bases and the J gene lost 1 base, with 5 bases spanning the gap.

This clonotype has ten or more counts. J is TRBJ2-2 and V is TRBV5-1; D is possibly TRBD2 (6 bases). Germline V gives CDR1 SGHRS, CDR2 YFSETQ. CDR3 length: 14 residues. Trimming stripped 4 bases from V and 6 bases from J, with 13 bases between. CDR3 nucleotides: TGCGCCAGCAGCCCCCGGTCGGGAGCCGGGGAGCTGTTTTTT. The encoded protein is CASSPRSGAGELFF.

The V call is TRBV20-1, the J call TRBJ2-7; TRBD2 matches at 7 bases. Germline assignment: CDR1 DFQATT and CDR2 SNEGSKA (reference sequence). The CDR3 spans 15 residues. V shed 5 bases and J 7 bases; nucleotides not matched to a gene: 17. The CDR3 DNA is TGCAGTGCTCCCGACAGCGGGGAGCTTCGGAAAGAGCAGTACTTC. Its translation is CSAPDSGELRKEQYF.

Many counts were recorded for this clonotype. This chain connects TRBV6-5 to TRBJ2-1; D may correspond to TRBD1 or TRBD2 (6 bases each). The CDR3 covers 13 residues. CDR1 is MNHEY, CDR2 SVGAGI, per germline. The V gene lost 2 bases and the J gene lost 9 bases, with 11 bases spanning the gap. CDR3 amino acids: CASSYEGGSEQFF. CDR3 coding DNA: TGTGCCAGCAGTTACGAGGGGGGCAGTGAGCAGTTCTTC.

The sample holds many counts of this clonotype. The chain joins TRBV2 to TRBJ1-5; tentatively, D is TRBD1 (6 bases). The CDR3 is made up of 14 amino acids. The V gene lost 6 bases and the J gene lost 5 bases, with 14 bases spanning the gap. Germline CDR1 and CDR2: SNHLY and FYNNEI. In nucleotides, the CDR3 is TGTGCCAGCAGAGATCAGGGGCTCTATCAGCCCCAGCATTTT. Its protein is CASRDQGLYQPQHF. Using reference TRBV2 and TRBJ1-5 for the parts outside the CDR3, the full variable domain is EPEVTQTPSHQVTQMGQEVILRCVPISNHLYFYWYRQILGQKVEFLVSFYNNEISEKSEIFDDQFSVERPDGSNFTLKIRSTKLEDSAMYFCASRDQGLYQPQHFGDGTRLSIL.

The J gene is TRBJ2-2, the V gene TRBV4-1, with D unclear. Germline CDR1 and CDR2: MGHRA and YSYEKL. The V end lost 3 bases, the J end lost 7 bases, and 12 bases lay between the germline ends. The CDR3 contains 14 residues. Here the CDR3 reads CASSQTLNGGELFF. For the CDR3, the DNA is TGCGCCAGCAGCCAGACCCTTAATGGCGGGGAGCTGTTTTTT.

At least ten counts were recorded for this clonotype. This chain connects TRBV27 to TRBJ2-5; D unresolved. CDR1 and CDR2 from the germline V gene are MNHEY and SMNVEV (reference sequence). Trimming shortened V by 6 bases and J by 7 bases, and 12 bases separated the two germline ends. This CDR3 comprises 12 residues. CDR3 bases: TGTGCCAGCAGAAACCAACTGGGGACCCAGTACTTC. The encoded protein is CASRNQLGTQYF.

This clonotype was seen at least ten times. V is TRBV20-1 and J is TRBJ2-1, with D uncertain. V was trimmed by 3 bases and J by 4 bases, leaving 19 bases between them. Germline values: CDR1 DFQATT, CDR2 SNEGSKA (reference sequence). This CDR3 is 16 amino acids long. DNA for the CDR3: TGCAGTGCTAGTCCTCCCTTCCGGACCTCATACAATGAGCAGTTCTTC. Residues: CSASPPFRTSYNEQFF.

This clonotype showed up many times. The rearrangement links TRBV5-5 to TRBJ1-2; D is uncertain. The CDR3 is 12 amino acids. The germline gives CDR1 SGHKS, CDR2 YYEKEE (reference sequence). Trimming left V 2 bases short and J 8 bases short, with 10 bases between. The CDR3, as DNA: TGTGCCAGCAGCTTTGAGGAGAAAGGCTACACCTTC. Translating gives CASSFEEKGYTF.

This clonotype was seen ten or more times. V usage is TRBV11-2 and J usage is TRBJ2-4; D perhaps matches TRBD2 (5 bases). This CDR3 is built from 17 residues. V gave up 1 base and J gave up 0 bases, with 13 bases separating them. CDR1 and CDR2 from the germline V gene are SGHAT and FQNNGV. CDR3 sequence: CASSLVSRALAKNIQYF. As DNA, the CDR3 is TGTGCCAGCAGCTTAGTCTCGCGGGCCCTAGCCAAAAACATTCAGTACTTC.

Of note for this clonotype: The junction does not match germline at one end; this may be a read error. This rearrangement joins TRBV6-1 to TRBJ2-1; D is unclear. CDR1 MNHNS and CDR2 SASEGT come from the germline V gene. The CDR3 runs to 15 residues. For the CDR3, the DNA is TGTGTCAGCAGTGAAGAAGGGATCTCCTACAATGAGCAGTTCTTC. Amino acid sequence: CVSSEEGISYNEQFF.

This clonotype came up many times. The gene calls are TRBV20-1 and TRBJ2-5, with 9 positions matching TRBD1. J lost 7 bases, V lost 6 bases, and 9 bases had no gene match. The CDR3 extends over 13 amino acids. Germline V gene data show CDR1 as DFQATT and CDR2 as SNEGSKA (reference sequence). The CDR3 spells CSARTGVVGTQYF. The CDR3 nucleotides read TGCAGTGCCCGGACAGGGGTGGTGGGGACCCAGTACTTC.

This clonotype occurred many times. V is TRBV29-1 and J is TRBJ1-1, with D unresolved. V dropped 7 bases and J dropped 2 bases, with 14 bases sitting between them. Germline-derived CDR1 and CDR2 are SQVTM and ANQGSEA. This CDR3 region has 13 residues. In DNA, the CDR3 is TGCAGCGCTATGACAAGTGGCAACACTGAAGCTTTCTTT. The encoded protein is CSAMTSGNTEAFF. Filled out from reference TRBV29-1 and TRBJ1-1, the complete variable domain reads SAVISQKPSRDICQRGTSLTIQCQVDSQVTMMFWYRQQPGQSLTLIATANQGSEATYESGFVIDKFPISRPNLTFSTLTVSNMSPEDSSIYLCSAMTSGNTEAFFGQGTRLTVV.

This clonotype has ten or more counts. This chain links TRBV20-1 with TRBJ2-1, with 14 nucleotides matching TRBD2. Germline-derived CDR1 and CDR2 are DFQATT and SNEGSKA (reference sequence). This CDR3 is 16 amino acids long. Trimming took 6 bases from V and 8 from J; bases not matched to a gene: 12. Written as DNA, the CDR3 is TGCAGTGCCGGGACTAGCGGGAGTCCCAACCGCCATGAGCAGTTCTTC. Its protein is CSAGTSGSPNRHEQFF.

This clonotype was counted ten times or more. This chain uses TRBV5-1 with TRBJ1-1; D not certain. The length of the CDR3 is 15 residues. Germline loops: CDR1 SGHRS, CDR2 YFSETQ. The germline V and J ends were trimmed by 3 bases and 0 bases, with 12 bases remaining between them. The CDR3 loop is CASSWREGMNTEAFF. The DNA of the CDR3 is TGCGCCAGCAGCTGGCGAGAAGGGATGAACACTGAAGCTTTCTTT.

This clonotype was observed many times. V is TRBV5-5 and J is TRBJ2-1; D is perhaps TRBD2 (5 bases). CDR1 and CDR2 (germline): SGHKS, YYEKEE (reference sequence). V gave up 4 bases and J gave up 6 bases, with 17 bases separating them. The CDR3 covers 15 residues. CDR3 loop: CASSPGSREVNEQFF. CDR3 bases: TGTGCCAGCAGCCCGGGATCAAGGGAAGTCAATGAGCAGTTCTTC.

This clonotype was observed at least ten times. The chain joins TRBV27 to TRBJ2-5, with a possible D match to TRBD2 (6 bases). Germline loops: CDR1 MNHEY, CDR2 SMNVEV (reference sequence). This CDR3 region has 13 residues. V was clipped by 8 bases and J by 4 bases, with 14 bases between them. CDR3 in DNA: TGTGCCAGCTGGTCGTACGGGGGAGAGACCCAGTACTTC. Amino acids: CASWSYGGETQYF.

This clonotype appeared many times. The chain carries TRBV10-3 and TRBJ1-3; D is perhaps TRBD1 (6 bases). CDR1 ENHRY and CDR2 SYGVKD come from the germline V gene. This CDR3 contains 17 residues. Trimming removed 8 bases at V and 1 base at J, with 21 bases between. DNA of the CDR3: TGTGCCATCTCGCTTGGGGACACGAGCCGTTCTGGAAACACCATATATTTT. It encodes CAISLGDTSRSGNTIYF.

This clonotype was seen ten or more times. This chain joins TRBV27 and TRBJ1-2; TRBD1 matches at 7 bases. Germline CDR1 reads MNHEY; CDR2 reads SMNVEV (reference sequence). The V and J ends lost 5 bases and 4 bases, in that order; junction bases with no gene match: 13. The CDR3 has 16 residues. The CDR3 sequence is CASSPPPGQTIYGYTF. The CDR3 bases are TGTGCCAGCAGTCCACCCCCGGGACAGACCATCTATGGCTACACCTTC.

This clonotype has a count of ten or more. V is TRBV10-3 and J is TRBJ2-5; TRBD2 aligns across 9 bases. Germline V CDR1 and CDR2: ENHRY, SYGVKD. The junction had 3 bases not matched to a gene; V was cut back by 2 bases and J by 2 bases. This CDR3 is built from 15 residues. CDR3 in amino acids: CAISELAGTQETQYF. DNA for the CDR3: TGTGCCATCAGTGAGCTAGCGGGGACTCAAGAGACCCAGTACTTC.

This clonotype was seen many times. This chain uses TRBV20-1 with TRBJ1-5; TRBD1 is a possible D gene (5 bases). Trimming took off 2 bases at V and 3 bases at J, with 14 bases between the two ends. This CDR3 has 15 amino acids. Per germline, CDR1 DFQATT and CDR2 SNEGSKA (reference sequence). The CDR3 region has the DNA TGCAGTGCTAGACCGGGGCATGGGGACAATCAGCCCCAGCATTTT. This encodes CSARPGHGDNQPQHF.

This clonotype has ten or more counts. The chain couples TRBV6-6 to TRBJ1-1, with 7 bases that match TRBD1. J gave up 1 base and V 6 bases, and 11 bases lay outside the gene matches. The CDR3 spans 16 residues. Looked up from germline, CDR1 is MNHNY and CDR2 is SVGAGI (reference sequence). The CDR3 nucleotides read TGTGCCAGCAGGGGCCCCCAGCGACAGGGGAACACTGAAGCTTTCTTT. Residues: CASRGPQRQGNTEAFF.

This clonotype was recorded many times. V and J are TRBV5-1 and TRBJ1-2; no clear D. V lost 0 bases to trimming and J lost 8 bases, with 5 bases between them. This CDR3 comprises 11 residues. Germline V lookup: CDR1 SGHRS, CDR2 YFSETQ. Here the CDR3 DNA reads TGCGCCAGCAGCTTGGATGGGGGCTACACCTTC. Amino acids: CASSLDGGYTF.

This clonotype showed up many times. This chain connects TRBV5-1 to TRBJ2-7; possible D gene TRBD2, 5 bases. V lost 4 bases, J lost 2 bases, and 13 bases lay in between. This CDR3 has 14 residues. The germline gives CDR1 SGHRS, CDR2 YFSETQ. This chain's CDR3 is CASSPRRSTYEQYF. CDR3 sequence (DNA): TGCGCCAGCAGCCCGCGGAGGAGTACCTACGAGCAGTACTTC.

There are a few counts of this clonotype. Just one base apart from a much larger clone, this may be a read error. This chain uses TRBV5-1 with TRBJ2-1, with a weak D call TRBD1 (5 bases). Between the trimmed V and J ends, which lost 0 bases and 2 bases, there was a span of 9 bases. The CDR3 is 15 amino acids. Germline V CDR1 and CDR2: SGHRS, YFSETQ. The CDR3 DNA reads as TGCGCCAGCAGCTTGGACAGGCTGGCCTACAATGAGCAGTTCTTC. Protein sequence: CASSLDRLAYNEQFF. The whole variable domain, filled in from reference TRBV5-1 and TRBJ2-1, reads KAGVTQTPRYLIKTRGQQVTLSCSPISGHRSVSWYQQTPGQGLQFLFEYFSETQRNKGNFPGRFSGRQFSNSRSEMNVSTLELGDSALYLCASSLDRLAYNEQFFGPGTRLTVL.

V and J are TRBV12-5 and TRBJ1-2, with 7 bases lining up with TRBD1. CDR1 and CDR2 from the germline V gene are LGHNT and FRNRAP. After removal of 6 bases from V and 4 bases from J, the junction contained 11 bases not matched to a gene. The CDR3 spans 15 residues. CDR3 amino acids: CASGRFGQDVYGYTF. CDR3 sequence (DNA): TGTGCTAGTGGCCGCTTTGGACAGGATGTCTATGGCTACACCTTC.

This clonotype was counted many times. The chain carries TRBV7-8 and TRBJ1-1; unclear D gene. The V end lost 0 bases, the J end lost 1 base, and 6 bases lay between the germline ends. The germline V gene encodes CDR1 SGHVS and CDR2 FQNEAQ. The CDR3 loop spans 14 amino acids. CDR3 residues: CASSLAFPNTEAFF. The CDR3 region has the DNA TGTGCCAGCAGCTTAGCTTTTCCGAACACTGAAGCTTTCTTT.

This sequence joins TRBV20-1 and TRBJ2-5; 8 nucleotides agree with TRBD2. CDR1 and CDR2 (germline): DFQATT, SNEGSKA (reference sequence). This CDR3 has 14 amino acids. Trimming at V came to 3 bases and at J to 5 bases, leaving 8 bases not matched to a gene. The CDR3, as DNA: TGCAGTGCTAGTGCACGCCCGGGGGGGGAGACCCAGTACTTC. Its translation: CSASARPGGETQYF.